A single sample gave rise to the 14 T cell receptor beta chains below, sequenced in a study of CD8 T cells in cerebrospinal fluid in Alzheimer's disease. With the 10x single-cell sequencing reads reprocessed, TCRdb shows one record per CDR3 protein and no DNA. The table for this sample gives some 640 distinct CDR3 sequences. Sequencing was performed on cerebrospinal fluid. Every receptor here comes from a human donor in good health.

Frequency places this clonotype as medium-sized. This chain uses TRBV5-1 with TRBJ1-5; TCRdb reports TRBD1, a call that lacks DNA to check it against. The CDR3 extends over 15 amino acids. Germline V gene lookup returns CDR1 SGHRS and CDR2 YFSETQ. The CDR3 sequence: CASSLSGGGNQPQHF.

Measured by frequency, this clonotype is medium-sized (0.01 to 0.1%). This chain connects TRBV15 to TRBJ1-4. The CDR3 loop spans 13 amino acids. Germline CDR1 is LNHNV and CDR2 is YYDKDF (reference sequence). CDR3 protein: CATSRAGNEKLFF. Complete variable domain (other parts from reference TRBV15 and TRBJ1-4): DAMVIQNPRYQVTQFGKPVTLSCSQTLNHNVMYWYQQKSSQAPKLLFHYYDKDFNNEADTPDNFQSRRPNTSFCFLDIRSPGLGDTAMYLCATSRAGNEKLFFGSGTQLSVL.

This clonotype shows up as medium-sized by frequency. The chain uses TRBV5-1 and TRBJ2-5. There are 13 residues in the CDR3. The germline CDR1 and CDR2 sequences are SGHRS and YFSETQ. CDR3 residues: CASSLIGKETQYF.

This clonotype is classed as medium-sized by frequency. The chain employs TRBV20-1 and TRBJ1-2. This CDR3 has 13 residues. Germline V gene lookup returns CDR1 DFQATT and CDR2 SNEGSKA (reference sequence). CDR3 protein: CSGGGTANYGYTF.

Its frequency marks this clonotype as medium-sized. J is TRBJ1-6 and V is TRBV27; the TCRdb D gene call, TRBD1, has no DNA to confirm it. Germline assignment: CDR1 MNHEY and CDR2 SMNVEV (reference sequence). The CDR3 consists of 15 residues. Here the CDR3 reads CASSSHWGSRSPLHF.

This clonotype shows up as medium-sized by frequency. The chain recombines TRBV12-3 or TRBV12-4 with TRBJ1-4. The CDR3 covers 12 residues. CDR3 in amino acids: CASSLGEGKLFF.

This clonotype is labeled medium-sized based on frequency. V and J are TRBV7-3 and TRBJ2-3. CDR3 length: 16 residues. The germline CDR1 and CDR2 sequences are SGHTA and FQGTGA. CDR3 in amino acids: CASSLGGNPSTDTQYF.

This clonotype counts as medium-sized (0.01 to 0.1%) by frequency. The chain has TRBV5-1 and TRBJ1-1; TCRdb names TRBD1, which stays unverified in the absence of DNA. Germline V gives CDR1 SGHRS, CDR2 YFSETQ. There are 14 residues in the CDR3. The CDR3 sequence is CASSLGGENTEAFF.

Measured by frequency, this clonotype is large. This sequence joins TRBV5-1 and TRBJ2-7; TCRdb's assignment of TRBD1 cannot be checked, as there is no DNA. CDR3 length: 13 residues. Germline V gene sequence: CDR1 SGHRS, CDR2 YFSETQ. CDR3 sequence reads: CASSGTDTYEQYF.

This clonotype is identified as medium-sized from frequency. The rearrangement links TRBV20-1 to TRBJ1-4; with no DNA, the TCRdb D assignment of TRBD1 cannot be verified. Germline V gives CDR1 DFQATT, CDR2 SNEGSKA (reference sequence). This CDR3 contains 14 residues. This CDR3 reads CSARWTRFNEKLFF.

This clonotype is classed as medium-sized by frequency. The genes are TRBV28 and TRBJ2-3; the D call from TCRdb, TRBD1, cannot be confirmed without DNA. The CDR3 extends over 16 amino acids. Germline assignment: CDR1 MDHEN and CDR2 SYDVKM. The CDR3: CASSSSSGTNTDTQYF.

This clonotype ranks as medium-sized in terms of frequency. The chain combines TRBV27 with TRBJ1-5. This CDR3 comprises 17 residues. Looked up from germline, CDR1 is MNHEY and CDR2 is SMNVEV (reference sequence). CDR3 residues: CASSFVENRGVRQPQHF.

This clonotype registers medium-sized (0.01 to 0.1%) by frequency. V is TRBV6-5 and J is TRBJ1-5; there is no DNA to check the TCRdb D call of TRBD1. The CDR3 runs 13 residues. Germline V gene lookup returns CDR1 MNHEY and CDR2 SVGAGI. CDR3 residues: CASSYGGGQPQHF.

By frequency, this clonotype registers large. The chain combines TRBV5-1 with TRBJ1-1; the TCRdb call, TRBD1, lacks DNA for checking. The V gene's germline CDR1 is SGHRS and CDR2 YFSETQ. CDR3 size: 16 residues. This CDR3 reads CASSLHVTGVGTEAFF.